This is a list of T cell receptor beta chains from one sample in a study of blood T cell repertoires in COVID-19. Measured with immunoSEQ multiplex PCR; TCRdb has only the in-frame clones, and not every one. The sample has some 340,000 clones, over 75% seen once. Sample: PBMCs or T cells enriched from blood (not recorded which). These receptor sequences come from a woman in her twenties or thirties who had recovered from COVID-19. CDR3s include the opening cysteine and the closing phenylalanine or tryptophan. The order of the fields is V gene, J gene, D gene, clone size, CDR3 DNA, CDR3 protein. The D gene is left open where the match is weak. The size entry is marked missing in some rows and otherwise reads once, few, many or a size class.

TRBV5-1	TRBJ1-2	TRBD1	-	TGCGCCAGCAGCAGATGGACAGGGGAGGGGGAACTCTATGGCTACACCTTC	CASSRWTGEGELYGYTF
TRBV4-1	TRBJ2-5	-	-	TGCGCCAGCAGCCAAGAAGTCCCGGGGTGGGGAGAGACCCAGTACTTC	CASSQEVPGWGETQYF
TRBV2	TRBJ1-4	TRBD1	-	TGTGCCAGCATCGAGATGGGAAAGGGACAGTCTGAAAAACTGTTTTTT	CASIEMGKGQSEKLFF
TRBV5-1	TRBJ1-3	-	-	TGCGCCAGCAGCCCGGAGGCGGCAGGCTCTGGAAACACCATATATTTT	CASSPEAAGSGNTIYF
TRBV30	TRBJ1-5	TRBD1	-	TGTGCCTGGGGACAGGGGGACCAGCCCCAGCATTTT	CAWGQGDQPQHF
TRBV12-5	TRBJ2-4	TRBD1	few	TGTGCTAGTTCCAGGGGGCCGGGGAACATTCAGTACTTC	CASSRGPGNIQYF
TRBV12-5	TRBJ2-7	TRBD1	-	TGTGCTAGTGGTTTGAGGGGGCGTCCAAACTACGAGCAGTACTTC	CASGLRGRPNYEQYF
TRBV6-5	TRBJ2-5	TRBD1	once	TGTGCCAGCAGCCGGACAGGGGGCAAAGAGACCCAGTACTTC	CASSRTGGKETQYF
TRBV9	TRBJ1-1	-	once	TGTGCCAGCAGCCAGTTGCACGTAATGAACACTGAAGCTTTCTTT	CASSQLHVMNTEAFF
TRBV2	TRBJ1-5	-	-	TGTGCCAGCAGTGAAATGGGGGGGAAAATTCATCAGCCCCAGCATTTT	CASSEMGGKIHQPQHF
TRBV3-1/TRBV3-2	TRBJ1-3	-	-	TGTGCCAGCAGCCAAGATAGGTTTCGGCAGGGAATACGCTCTGGAAACACCATATATTTT	CASSQDRFRQGIRSGNTIYF
TRBV6-5	TRBJ1-2	TRBD1	-	TGTGCCAGCAGTCGGACAGGGGGATACTATGGCTACACCTTC	CASSRTGGYYGYTF
TRBV3-1/TRBV3-2	TRBJ2-4	-	-	TGTGCCAGCAGCCAAGATCGAGGGGGGGGCCTTAGCGACATTCAGTACTTC	CASSQDRGGGLSDIQYF
TRBV7-9	TRBJ1-2	-	-	TGTGCCAGCAGCCTAGGTGGAGGCACAGTAAACTATGGCTACACCTTC	CASSLGGGTVNYGYTF
TRBV7-9	TRBJ2-3	-	-	TGTGCCAGCAGCCATGAAACGGGACACAGCACAGATACGCAGTATTTT	CASSHETGHSTDTQYF
TRBV6-5	TRBJ1-2	-	-	TGTGCCAGCAGCCCGACGACAGGAAACTATGGCTACACCTTC	CASSPTTGNYGYTF
TRBV3-1/TRBV3-2	TRBJ1-6	TRBD1	-	TGTGCCAGCAGCCCCGGGACAGTTAATTCACCCCTCCACTTT	CASSPGTVNSPLHF